This TCR beta chain emerged from a study of cytomegalovirus exposure and HLA in healthy donors. The PCR used 60 Vbeta and 13 Jbeta primers. TCRdb's copy holds only in-frame clones and misses some; the assay was immunoSEQ multiplex PCR. The sample records roughly 150,000 clones, approximately 80% being singletons. The V and J ends lost 5 bases and 6 bases, in that order; junction bases with no gene match: 8. The germline V gene encodes CDR1 PRHDT and CDR2 FYEKMQ (reference sequence). This CDR3 contains 14 residues. The receptor's source is a woman in her thirties or forties in good health and CMV-seronegative. This chain links TRBV13 with TRBJ2-7; 9 bases are a match to TRBD1. Source material: PBMCs. This CDR3 is CASSRPGQGSEQYF. The CDR3 DNA follows: TGTGCCAGCAGCAGACCGGGACAGGGTTCCGAGCAGTACTTC.